A single sample gave rise to the 28 T cell receptor beta chains below, sequenced in a study of control samples from healthy donors and cancer patients. Sequenced by immunoSEQ multiplex PCR; TCRdb stores in-frame clones only, minus some. The profile shows some 150,000 clones, more than 85% of them singletons. Material: blood. The receptors stem from a man aged 25-40 years in good health.

The sample holds one count of this clone. This rearrangement joins TRBV7-9 to TRBJ1-1; the D is unclear. The CDR3 runs 13 residues. V was clipped by 3 bases and J by 3 bases, with 8 bases between them. Looked up from germline, CDR1 is SEHNR and CDR2 is FQNEAQ (reference sequence). CDR3 nucleotides: TGTGCCAGCAGCTTTAACCCAGACACTGAAGCTTTCTTT. It translates to CASSFNPDTEAFF.

This chain joins TRBV12-5 and TRBJ1-1; unclear D gene. The germline V and J ends were trimmed by 0 bases and 1 base, with 3 bases remaining between them. This CDR3 is built from 13 residues. Germline CDR1 and CDR2: LGHNT and FRNRAP. CDR3 DNA sequence: TGTGCTAGTGGTTTGGTACCGAACACTGAAGCTTTCTTT. Its translation is CASGLVPNTEAFF.

The rearrangement links TRBV5-8 to TRBJ1-1, with a weak D call TRBD1 (6 bases). Germline CDR1 and CDR2: SGHTS and YDEGEE. V lost 2 bases and J lost 3, with 17 bases in between. CDR3 size: 16 residues. CDR3 nucleotide sequence: TGTGCCAGCAGCTTTTGGGCAGGGGCAAGGGACACTGAAGCTTTCTTT. Encoded protein: CASSFWAGARDTEAFF.

The V call is TRBV27, the J call TRBJ1-5; unclear D gene. The V and J ends lost 3 bases and 5 bases respectively, with 11 bases between them. Germline V lookup: CDR1 MNHEY, CDR2 SMNVEV (reference sequence). This CDR3 contains 14 residues. CDR3 sequence: CASSLRGTYQPQHF. CDR3 bases: TGTGCCAGCAGTTTGAGAGGCACCTATCAGCCCCAGCATTTT.

The chain combines TRBV28 with TRBJ1-4; D might be TRBD1 (5 bases). The germline gives CDR1 MDHEN, CDR2 SYDVKM. Trimming left V 6 bases short and J 5 bases short, with 13 bases between. The CDR3 runs 14 residues. CDR3: CASSTGTRNEKLFF. The CDR3 bases are TGTGCCAGCAGCACCGGGACCAGAAATGAAAAACTGTTTTTT.

The CDR3 coding sequence is TGTGCCAGCAGAGGGACCCTCCTTGAGCAGTACTTC. This sequence encodes CASRGTLLEQYF. The chain carries TRBV12-3 or TRBV12-4 and TRBJ2-7; D tentatively fits TRBD1 or TRBD2 (5 bases each). The CDR3 loop spans 12 amino acids. The ends were cut back, 6 bases at V and 7 bases at J, with 13 bases in the middle.

The chain carries TRBV5-1 and TRBJ2-6, with 8 bases identical to TRBD1. Per germline, CDR1 SGHRS and CDR2 YFSETQ. CDR3 size: 15 residues. Trimming removed 4 bases from V and 2 bases from J; junction bases left unmatched: 2. CDR3 in DNA: TGCGCCAGCAGCCAGACAGGGGCTGGGGCCAACGTCCTGACTTTC. It is translated as CASSQTGAGANVLTF.

The rearrangement links TRBV21-1 to TRBJ1-2. TRBV21-1 is labeled a pseudogene. The CDR3 loop spans 13 amino acids. The CDR3 loop is CASSKRGPEGYTF. The CDR3, as DNA: TGTGCCAGCAGCAAACGGGGGCCGGAGGGCTACACCTTC.

The genes are TRBV18 and TRBJ1-4, with TRBD1 matching over 9 bases. Germline V gene sequence: CDR1 KGHSH, CDR2 LQKENI. The V and J ends lost 3 bases and 0 bases, in that order; junction bases with no gene match: 8. The CDR3 is 18 amino acids. DNA of the CDR3: TGTGCCAGCTCACCCCCGGGACAGGGCCCCGCAACTAATGAAAAACTGTTTTTT. Protein product: CASSPPGQGPATNEKLFF.

The rearrangement joins TRBV7-2 to TRBJ1-2; no reliable D call. V shed 5 bases and J shed 0 bases, with 10 bases lying between them. The CDR3 has 14 residues. Germline CDR1 is SGHTA and CDR2 is FQGNSA. The CDR3 region has the DNA TGTGCCAGCAGCAGGGAGGTTACTAACTATGGCTACACCTTC. This sequence encodes CASSREVTNYGYTF.

This chain joins TRBV7-8 and TRBJ2-2; D uncertain. Trimming removed 2 bases at V and 0 bases at J, with 13 bases between. This CDR3 spans 17 amino acids. Germline V CDR1 and CDR2: SGHVS, FQNEAQ. The CDR3 bases are TGTGCCAGCAGCTTAATGATTGCAGCCGCGAACACCGGGGAGCTGTTTTTT. As protein: CASSLMIAAANTGELFF.

The chain joins TRBV11-2 to TRBJ1-2; TRBD1 matches 7 bases. From germline, CDR1 is SGHAT and CDR2 FQNNGV. Losses at the gene ends were 5 bases for V and 4 bases for J; bases not matched to a gene: 4. The CDR3 loop spans 13 amino acids. The CDR3 bases are TGTGCCAGCAGCAAAGGGACAGTCTATGGCTACACCTTC. This gives the protein CASSKGTVYGYTF. The full variable domain, rest sourced from reference TRBV11-2 and TRBJ1-2, is EAGVAQSPRYKIIEKRQSVAFWCNPISGHATLYWYQQILGQGPKLLIQFQNNGVVDDSQLPKDRFSAERLKGVDSTLKIQPAKLEDSAVYLCASSKGTVYGYTFGSGTRLTVV.

This clone was detected only once. The rearrangement uses TRBV7-9 and TRBJ2-2; D is uncertain. V was cut by 0 bases and J by 6 bases, with 5 bases left in between. CDR3 size: 13 residues. In germline, CDR1 is SEHNR, CDR2 FQNEAQ (reference sequence). Here the CDR3 reads CASSLATPGELFF. DNA for the CDR3: TGTGCCAGCAGCTTAGCGACCCCCGGGGAGCTGTTTTTT. Drawing the rest from reference TRBV7-9 and TRBJ2-2, the complete variable domain is DTGVSQNPRHKITKRGQNVTFRCDPISEHNRLYWYRQTLGQGPEFLTYFQNEAQLEKSRLLSDRFSAERPKGSFSTLEIQRTEQGDSAMYLCASSLATPGELFFGEGSRLTVL.

The chain couples TRBV11-2 to TRBJ1-2; D gene ambiguous. CDR1 SGHAT and CDR2 FQNNGV come from the germline V gene. V was cut by 5 bases and J by 7 bases, with 14 bases left in between. The CDR3 is 13 amino acids. The CDR3 nucleotides read TGTGCCAGCAGCCTTGAAGGGCTTGCTGGCTACACCTTC. This sequence encodes CASSLEGLAGYTF.

The V call is TRBV3-1 (or the pseudogene TRBV3-2), the J call TRBJ2-4; possibly TRBD1 for D (7 bases). V lost 6 bases to trimming and J lost 5 bases, with 17 bases between them. The germline gives CDR1 LGHDT, CDR2 YNNKEL (reference sequence). The CDR3 is 15 amino acids. CDR3 coding DNA: TGTGCCAGCAGTCCCAGGGGGGCCCTGGAAAACATTCAGTACTTC. Its translation: CASSPRGALENIQYF.

The chain is built from TRBV11-2 and TRBJ1-3; D is perhaps TRBD1 (5 bases). CDR1 SGHAT and CDR2 FQNNGV come from the germline V gene. V lost 0 bases, J lost 1 base, and 13 bases lay in between. CDR3 size: 17 residues. The DNA of the CDR3 is TGTGCCAGCAGCTTAGATAACCCAGGGCTTTCTGGAAACACCATATATTTT. This translates into CASSLDNPGLSGNTIYF.

This rearrangement joins TRBV25-1 to TRBJ2-5, with TRBD1 identical over 8 bases. The germline V gene encodes CDR1 MGHDK and CDR2 SYGVNS. The CDR3 spans 16 residues. After removal of 0 bases from V and 0 bases from J, the junction contained 3 bases not matched to a gene. In nucleotides, the CDR3 is TGTGCCAGCAGTGAATACTGGGACAGGAACCAAGAGACCCAGTACTTC. Amino acids: CASSEYWDRNQETQYF.

The chain joins TRBV7-6 to TRBJ2-3; 8 nucleotides line up with TRBD1. This CDR3 has 15 amino acids. Losses at the gene ends were 0 bases for V and 7 bases for J; bases not matched to a gene: 6. In germline, CDR1 is SGHVS, CDR2 FNYEAQ. In nucleotides, the CDR3 is TGTGCCAGCAGCTTAGCGCTCAGGGGGCTAAATACGCAGTATTTT. This sequence encodes CASSLALRGLNTQYF.

The genes are TRBV29-1 and TRBJ2-3, with TRBD2 matching 9 bases. From germline, CDR1 is SQVTM and CDR2 ANQGSEA. This CDR3 has 16 amino acids. V lost 0 bases, J lost 0 bases, and 4 bases stayed unmatched. DNA of the CDR3: TGCAGCGTTGAAGAGACTAGCGGAACTAGCACAGATACGCAGTATTTT. As protein: CSVEETSGTSTDTQYF.

This chain joins TRBV4-1 and TRBJ1-1; possibly TRBD1 for D (5 bases). This CDR3 is 16 amino acids long. V shed 3 bases and J shed 3 bases, with 17 bases lying between them. Germline assignment: CDR1 MGHRA and CDR2 YSYEKL. CDR3 DNA: TGCGCCAGCAGCCAGGCTCCGTTGCCGGGGGACACTGAAGCTTTCTTT. Translation: CASSQAPLPGDTEAFF.

V is TRBV11-1 and J is TRBJ2-1; TRBD1 might be the D (6 bases). Deletions cut 2 bases from V and 5 bases from J, with 16 bases between. Germline V gene sequence: CDR1 SGHAT, CDR2 FQDESV (reference sequence). This CDR3 region has 16 residues. The CDR3 here is CASSLTGQSGNNEQFF. DNA of the CDR3: TGTGCCAGCAGCTTAACTGGACAGTCTGGGAACAATGAGCAGTTCTTC.

The J gene is TRBJ1-2, the V gene TRBV5-6; D is uncertain. The CDR3 loop spans 12 amino acids. Germline CDR1 SGHDT, CDR2 YYEEEE. V lost 5 bases to trimming and J lost 8 bases, with 13 bases between them. The CDR3 DNA is TGTGCCAGCAGGACTGATTCCGGCGGCTACACCTTC. It is translated as CASRTDSGGYTF.

The gene calls are TRBV6-5 and TRBJ1-5; 7 positions agree with TRBD1. V lost 5 bases and J lost 2; bases outside the gene matches: 3. From germline, CDR1 is MNHEY and CDR2 SVGAGI. This CDR3 spans 14 amino acids. CDR3 sequence: CASSPGGRNQPQHF. The CDR3 DNA sequence: TGTGCCAGCAGTCCAGGGGGGCGCAATCAGCCCCAGCATTTT.

This chain joins TRBV19 and TRBJ1-5, with 8 bases matching TRBD1. The CDR3 covers 15 residues. CDR1 and CDR2 from the germline V gene are LNHDA and SQIVND (reference sequence). J gave up 2 bases and V 3 bases, and 3 bases lay outside the gene matches. For the CDR3, the DNA is TGTGCCAGTAGTATGTCAGGGGGCGGCAATCAGCCCCAGCATTTT. Residues: CASSMSGGGNQPQHF.

CDR3 loop: CACGGGSNQPQHF. The CDR3 nucleotides are TGTGCCTGTGGGGGTGGATCCAATCAGCCCCAGCATTTT. The V and J genes are TRBV6-5 and TRBJ1-5; D is possibly TRBD1 (5 bases). From germline, CDR1 is MNHEY and CDR2 SVGAGI. The CDR3 has 13 residues. Trimming shortened V by 11 bases and J by 3 bases, and 14 bases separated the two germline ends.

The V gene is TRBV7-9, the J gene TRBJ1-1; D is perhaps TRBD1 (5 bases). The CDR3 is 14 amino acids. The germline gives CDR1 SEHNR, CDR2 FQNEAQ (reference sequence). V lost 5 bases and J 1 base, leaving 11 bases between the germline ends. CDR3 protein: CASSPWGGNTEAFF. CDR3 in DNA: TGTGCCAGCAGCCCTTGGGGGGGGAACACTGAAGCTTTCTTT.

This rearrangement joins TRBV19 to TRBJ1-1; 10 positions match TRBD1. V trimming: 9 bases; J trimming: 6 bases; junction bases outside the gene matches: 4. This CDR3 has 12 residues. Per germline, CDR1 LNHDA and CDR2 SQIVND (reference sequence). This chain's CDR3 is CASRQGAAEAFF. The CDR3 DNA follows: TGTGCCAGCCGACAGGGGGCGGCTGAAGCTTTCTTT.

The chain has TRBV5-1 and TRBJ1-1; D possibly corresponds to TRBD1 (5 bases). This CDR3 spans 13 amino acids. Germline CDR1 and CDR2: SGHRS and YFSETQ. The V and J ends lost 1 base and 6 bases respectively, with 10 bases between them. CDR3 residues: CASSLMGVAEAFF. CDR3 DNA sequence: TGCGCCAGCAGCTTGATGGGGGTTGCTGAAGCTTTCTTT.